What follows is one T cell receptor beta chain and its context. Germline CDR1 and CDR2: SNHLY and FYNNEI. This CDR3 has 16 amino acids. V lost 6 bases to trimming and J lost 5 bases; unmatched junction nucleotides: 10. In the authors' methods: Quantification of nucleated cells was approximated via reference gene primer amplification. Sequencing was performed with immunoSEQ multiplex PCR; in TCRdb, only in-frame clones are kept and a portion is missing. From that table come the V and J calls and clone size; the DNA was used to work out D and trimming. The sample has roughly 250,000 clones; more than 75% are singletons. These data belong to a study of blood T cell repertoires in COVID-19. On the study more broadly: COVID-19 samples from acute and convalescent phases originated in the United States, Italy and Spain. Nucleic acid was either cDNA or gDNA, and it came from T cells, B-cell-depleted T cells, or PBMCs.

The clonotype comes from a woman in her forties or fifties with acute or convalescent COVID-19. This chain connects TRBV2 to TRBJ2-7, with TRBD2 identical over 13 bases. Source material: peripheral blood. CDR3 nucleotides: TGTGCCAGCAGGCCCGGTTGGACTAGCGGGAGTCACGAGCAGTACTTC. Residues: CASRPGWTSGSHEQYF.